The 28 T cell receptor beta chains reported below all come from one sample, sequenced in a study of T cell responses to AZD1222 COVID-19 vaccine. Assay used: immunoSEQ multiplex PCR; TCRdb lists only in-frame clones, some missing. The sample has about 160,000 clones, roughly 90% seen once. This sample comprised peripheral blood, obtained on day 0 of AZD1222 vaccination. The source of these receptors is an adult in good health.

CDR3 protein: CASAPGTGLYGYTF. CDR3 DNA sequence: TGTGCCAGCGCTCCCGGGACGGGGCTTTATGGCTACACCTTC. The rearrangement uses TRBV2 and TRBJ1-2; D is possibly TRBD1 (5 bases). Trimming removed 8 bases from V and 5 bases from J, with 18 bases in between. Looked up from germline, CDR1 is SNHLY and CDR2 is FYNNEI. There are 14 residues in the CDR3.

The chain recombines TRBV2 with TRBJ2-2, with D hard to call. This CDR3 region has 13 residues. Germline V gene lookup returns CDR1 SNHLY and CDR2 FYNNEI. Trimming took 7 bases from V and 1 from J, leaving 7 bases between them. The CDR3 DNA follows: TGTGCCAGCAAAAGGCAGAACACCGGGGAGCTGTTTTTT. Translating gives CASKRQNTGELFF.

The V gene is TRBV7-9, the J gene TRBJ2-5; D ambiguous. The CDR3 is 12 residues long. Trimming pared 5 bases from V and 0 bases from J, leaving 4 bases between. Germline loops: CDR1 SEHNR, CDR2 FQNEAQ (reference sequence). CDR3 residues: CASSHNQETQYF. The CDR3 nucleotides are TGTGCCAGCAGCCATAACCAAGAGACCCAGTACTTC.

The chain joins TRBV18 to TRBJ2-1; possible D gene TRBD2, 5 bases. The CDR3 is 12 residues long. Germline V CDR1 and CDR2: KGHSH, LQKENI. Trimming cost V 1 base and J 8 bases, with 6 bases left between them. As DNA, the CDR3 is TGTGCCAGCTCACCACAGGAGGATGAGCAGTTCTTC. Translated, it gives CASSPQEDEQFF. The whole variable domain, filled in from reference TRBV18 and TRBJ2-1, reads NAGVMQNPRHLVRRRGQEARLRCSPMKGHSHVYWYRQLPEEGLKFMVYLQKENIIDESGMPKERFSAEFPKEGPSILRIQQVVRGDSAAYFCASSPQEDEQFFGPGTRLTVL.

The CDR3 coding sequence is TGTGCCAGCAAAGGTAGCTCTGGAAACACCATATATTTT. Translation: CASKGSSGNTIYF. The J gene is TRBJ1-3, the V gene TRBV4-2; D not certain. This CDR3 comprises 13 residues. Trimming stripped 7 bases from V and 0 bases from J, with 7 bases between. Germline V lookup: CDR1 LGHNA, CDR2 YNFKEQ.

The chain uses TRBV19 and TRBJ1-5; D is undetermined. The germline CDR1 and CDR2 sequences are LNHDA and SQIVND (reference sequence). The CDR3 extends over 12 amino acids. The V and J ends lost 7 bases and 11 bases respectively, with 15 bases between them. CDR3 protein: CASNRGSGAQHF. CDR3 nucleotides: TGTGCCAGTAATAGAGGGTCTGGGGCCCAGCATTTT.

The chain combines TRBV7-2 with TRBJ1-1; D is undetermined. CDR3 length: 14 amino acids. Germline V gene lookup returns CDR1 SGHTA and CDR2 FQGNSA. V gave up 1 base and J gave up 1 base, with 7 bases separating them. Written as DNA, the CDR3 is TGTGCCAGCAGCTTAGTCGCGGGGAACACTGAAGCTTTCTTT. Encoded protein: CASSLVAGNTEAFF.

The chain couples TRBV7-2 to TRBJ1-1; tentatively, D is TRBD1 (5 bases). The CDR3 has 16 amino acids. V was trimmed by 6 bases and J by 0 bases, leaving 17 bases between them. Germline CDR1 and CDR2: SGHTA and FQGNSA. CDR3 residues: CASRLGTWGMNTEAFF. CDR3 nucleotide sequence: TGTGCCAGCAGGCTCGGGACGTGGGGAATGAACACTGAAGCTTTCTTT.

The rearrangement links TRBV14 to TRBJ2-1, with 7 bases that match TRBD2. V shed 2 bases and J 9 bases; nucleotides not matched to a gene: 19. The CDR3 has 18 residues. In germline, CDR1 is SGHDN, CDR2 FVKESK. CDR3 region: CASSQTHSRAGWGVEQFF. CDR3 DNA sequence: TGTGCCAGCAGCCAAACTCACTCCAGAGCGGGATGGGGAGTTGAGCAGTTCTTC.

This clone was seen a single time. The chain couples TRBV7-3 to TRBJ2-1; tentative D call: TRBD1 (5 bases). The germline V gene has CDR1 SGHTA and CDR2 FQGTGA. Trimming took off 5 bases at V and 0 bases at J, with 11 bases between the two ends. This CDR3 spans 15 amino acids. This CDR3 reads CASSPTGNSYNEQFF. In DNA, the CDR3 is TGTGCCAGCAGCCCAACAGGTAACTCCTACAATGAGCAGTTCTTC.

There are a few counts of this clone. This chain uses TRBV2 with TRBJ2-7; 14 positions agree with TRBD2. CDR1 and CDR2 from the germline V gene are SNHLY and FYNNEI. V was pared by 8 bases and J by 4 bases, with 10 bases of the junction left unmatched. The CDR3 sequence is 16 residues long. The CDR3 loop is CASAGLAGERSYEQYF. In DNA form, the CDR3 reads TGTGCCAGCGCGGGACTAGCGGGAGAGAGGTCGTACGAGCAGTACTTC. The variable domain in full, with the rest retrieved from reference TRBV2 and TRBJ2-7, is EPEVTQTPSHQVTQMGQEVILRCVPISNHLYFYWYRQILGQKVEFLVSFYNNEISEKSEIFDDQFSVERPDGSNFTLKIRSTKLEDSAMYFCASAGLAGERSYEQYFGPGTRLTVT.

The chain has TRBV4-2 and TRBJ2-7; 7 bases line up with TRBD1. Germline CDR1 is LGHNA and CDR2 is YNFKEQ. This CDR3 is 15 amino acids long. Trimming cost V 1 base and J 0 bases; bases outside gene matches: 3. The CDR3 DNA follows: TGTGCCAGCAGCCAAGGCTGGGACAGCTCCTACGAGCAGTACTTC. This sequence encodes CASSQGWDSSYEQYF.

CDR3 sequence reads: CASGGEWETQYF. The CDR3 DNA is TGTGCCAGCGGTGGAGAGTGGGAGACCCAGTACTTC. This chain uses TRBV12-3 or TRBV12-4 with TRBJ2-5; D call uncertain. Trimming took 8 bases from V and 5 from J, leaving 12 bases between them. The CDR3 extends over 12 amino acids.

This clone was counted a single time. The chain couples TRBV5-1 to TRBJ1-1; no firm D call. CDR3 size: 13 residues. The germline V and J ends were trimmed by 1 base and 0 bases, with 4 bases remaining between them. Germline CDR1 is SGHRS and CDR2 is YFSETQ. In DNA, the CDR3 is TGCGCCAGCAGCTTGACAGTGAACACTGAAGCTTTCTTT. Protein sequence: CASSLTVNTEAFF.

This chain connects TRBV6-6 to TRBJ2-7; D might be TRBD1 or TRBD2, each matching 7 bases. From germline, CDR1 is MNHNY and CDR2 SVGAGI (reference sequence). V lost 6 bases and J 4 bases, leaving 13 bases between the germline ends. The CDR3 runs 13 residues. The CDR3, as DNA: TGTGCCAGCAGGGGGGGGACAGCTTACGAGCAGTACTTC. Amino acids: CASRGGTAYEQYF.

The CDR3: CASSVDHRARYEQYF. CDR3 DNA: TGTGCCAGCAGCGTAGATCACAGGGCCCGCTACGAGCAGTACTTC. The chain combines TRBV9 with TRBJ2-7; TRBD1 is a possible D gene (6 bases). CDR1 and CDR2 (germline): SGDLS, YYNGEE. This CDR3 contains 15 residues. V gave up 0 bases and J gave up 3 bases, with 13 bases separating them.

The CDR3, as DNA: TGTGCCAGCAGTAAATCTGACGGTAGGGGTCACATGAACACTGAAGCTTTCTTT. Its protein product is CASSKSDGRGHMNTEAFF. The chain links TRBV2 to TRBJ1-1, with a tentative D call TRBD1 (5 bases). The CDR3 is 18 amino acids. Trimming removed 5 bases from V and 0 bases from J, with 22 bases in between. Per germline, CDR1 SNHLY and CDR2 FYNNEI.

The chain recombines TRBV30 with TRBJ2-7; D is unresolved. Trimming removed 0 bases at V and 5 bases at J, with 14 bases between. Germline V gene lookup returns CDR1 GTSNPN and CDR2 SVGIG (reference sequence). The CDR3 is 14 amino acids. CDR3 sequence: CAWSVPAGWDEQYF. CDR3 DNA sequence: TGTGCCTGGAGTGTACCGGCAGGTTGGGACGAGCAGTACTTC.

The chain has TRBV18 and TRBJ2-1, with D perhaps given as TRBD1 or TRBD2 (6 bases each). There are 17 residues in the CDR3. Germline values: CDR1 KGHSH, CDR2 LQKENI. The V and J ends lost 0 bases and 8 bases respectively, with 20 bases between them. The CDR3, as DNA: TGTGCCAGCTCACCACCGTCGGGGGCAGCGATGGTCGATGAGCAGTTCTTC. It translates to CASSPPSGAAMVDEQFF.

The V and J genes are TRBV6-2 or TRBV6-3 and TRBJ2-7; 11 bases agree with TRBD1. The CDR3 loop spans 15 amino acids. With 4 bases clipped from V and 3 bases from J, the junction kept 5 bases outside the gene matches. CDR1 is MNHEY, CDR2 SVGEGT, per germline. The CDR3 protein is CASSSPGTGGYEQYF. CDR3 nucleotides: TGTGCCAGCAGTTCCCCCGGGACAGGGGGCTACGAGCAGTACTTC.

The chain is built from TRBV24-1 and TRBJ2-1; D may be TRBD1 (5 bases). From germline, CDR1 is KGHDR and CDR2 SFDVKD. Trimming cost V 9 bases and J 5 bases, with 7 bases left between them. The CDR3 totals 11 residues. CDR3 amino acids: CATDSNNEQFF. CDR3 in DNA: TGTGCCACCGACAGTAACAATGAGCAGTTCTTC.

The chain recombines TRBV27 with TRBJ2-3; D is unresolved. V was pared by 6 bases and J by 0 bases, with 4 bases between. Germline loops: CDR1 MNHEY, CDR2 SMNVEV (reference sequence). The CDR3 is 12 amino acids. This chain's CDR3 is CASRTSTDTQYF. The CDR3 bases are TGTGCCAGCAGAACAAGCACAGATACGCAGTATTTT.

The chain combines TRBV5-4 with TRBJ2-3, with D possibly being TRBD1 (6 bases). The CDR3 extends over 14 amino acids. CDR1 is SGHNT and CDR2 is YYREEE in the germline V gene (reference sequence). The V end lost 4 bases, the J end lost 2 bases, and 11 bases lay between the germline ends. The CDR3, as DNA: TGTGCCAGCAGCCCTACAGGGTTCACAGATACGCAGTATTTT. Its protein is CASSPTGFTDTQYF.

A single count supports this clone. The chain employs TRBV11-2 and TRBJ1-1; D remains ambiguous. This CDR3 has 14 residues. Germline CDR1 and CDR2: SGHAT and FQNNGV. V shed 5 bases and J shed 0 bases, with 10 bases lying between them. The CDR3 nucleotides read TGTGCCAGCAGCACCCAGGTGATGAACACTGAAGCTTTCTTT. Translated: CASSTQVMNTEAFF.

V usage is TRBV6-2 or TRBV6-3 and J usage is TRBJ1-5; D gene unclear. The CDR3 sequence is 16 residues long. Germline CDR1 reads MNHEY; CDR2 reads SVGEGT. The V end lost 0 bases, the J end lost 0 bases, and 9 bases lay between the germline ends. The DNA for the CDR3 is TGTGCCAGCAGTTACTCGATCGGAGATAGCAATCAGCCCCAGCATTTT. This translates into CASSYSIGDSNQPQHF.

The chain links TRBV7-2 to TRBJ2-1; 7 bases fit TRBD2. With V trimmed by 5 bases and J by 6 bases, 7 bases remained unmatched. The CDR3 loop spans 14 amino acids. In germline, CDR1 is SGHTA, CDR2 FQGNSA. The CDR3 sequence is CASSPRTRGNEQFF. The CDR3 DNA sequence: TGTGCCAGCAGCCCCCGGACTAGAGGCAATGAGCAGTTCTTC.

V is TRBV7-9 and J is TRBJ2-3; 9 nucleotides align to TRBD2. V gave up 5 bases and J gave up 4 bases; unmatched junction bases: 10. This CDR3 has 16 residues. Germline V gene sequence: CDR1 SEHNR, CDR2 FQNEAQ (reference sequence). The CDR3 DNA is TGTGCCAGCAGCCTTGACAGCGGGGGGTTCGCAGATACGCAGTATTTT. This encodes CASSLDSGGFADTQYF.

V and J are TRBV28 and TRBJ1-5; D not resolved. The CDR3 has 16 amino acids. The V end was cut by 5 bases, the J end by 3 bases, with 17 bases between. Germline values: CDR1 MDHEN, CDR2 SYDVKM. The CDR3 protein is CASSPPRTRNNQPQHF. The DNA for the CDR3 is TGTGCCAGCAGTCCGCCCCGAACAAGAAACAATCAGCCCCAGCATTTT.